This is a list of T cell receptor beta chains from one sample in a study of blood T cell repertoires in COVID-19. Produced via immunoSEQ multiplex PCR; TCRdb's table is partial and in-frame only. This sample yields 160,000 or so clones, of which about four fifths are seen a single time; around 13% belongs to the top ten. Material for sequencing was peripheral blood. These receptors all come from a man between 65 and 85 years old who had recovered from COVID-19. CDR3s include the opening cysteine and the closing phenylalanine or tryptophan. The D gene is left open where the match is weak. The listing skips clone size in some rows; elsewhere it reads once, few, many or a size class.

>13|TRBV24-1|.|many|TRBJ1-2
CATSLTGLYGYTF
TGTGCCACCAGTCTCACCGGGTTATATGGCTACACCTTC
>17|TRBV7-6|TRBD2|.|TRBJ2-3
CASSLAVSGSTADTQYF
TGTGCCAGCAGCTTAGCGGTTAGCGGGAGTACGGCAGATACGCAGTATTTT
>15|TRBV10-3|TRBD2|once|TRBJ2-1
CAIRGLAGGNNEQFF
TGTGCCATCAGGGGACTAGCGGGAGGGAACAATGAGCAGTTCTTC
>13|TRBV9|TRBD2|.|TRBJ2-1
CASSVSLADEQFF
TGTGCCAGCAGCGTATCCCTAGCGGATGAGCAGTTCTTC
>16|TRBV28|TRBD2|few|TRBJ2-3
CASSGTGTSGRGAQYF
TGTGCCAGCAGTGGAACCGGGACTAGCGGGAGGGGTGCGCAGTATTTT
>16|TRBV11-2|TRBD1|.|TRBJ2-5
CASSLLRDRVLETQYF
TGTGCCAGCAGCTTATTGAGGGACAGGGTTCTTGAGACCCAGTACTTC
>14|TRBV5-1|.|.|TRBJ2-7
CASSLIREGNEQYF
TGCGCCAGCAGCTTGATCAGGGAAGGGAACGAGCAGTACTTC
>17|TRBV10-3|.|.|TRBJ2-3
CAISEAPAGSSTDTQYF
TGTGCCATCAGTGAGGCGCCGGCGGGATCTAGCACAGATACGCAGTATTTT
>14|TRBV3-1/TRBV3-2|.|once|TRBJ1-1
CASSQPQGSTEAFF
TGTGCCAGCAGCCAGCCACAGGGAAGTACTGAAGCTTTCTTT
>11|TRBV6-5|.|many|TRBJ1-5
CAVRDNQPQHF
TGTGCCGTCCGCGACAATCAGCCCCAGCATTTT
>15|TRBV9|.|.|TRBJ1-1
CASSAHSGLNTEAFF
TGTGCCAGCAGCGCCCACTCAGGGTTGAACACTGAAGCTTTCTTT
>14|TRBV19|.|.|TRBJ1-1
CASDRAGSNTEAFF
TGTGCCAGTGATCGGGCAGGGTCGAACACTGAAGCTTTCTTT
>13|TRBV27|TRBD2|few|TRBJ2-1
CASRTSGNNEQFF
TGTGCCAGCCGGACTAGCGGTAACAATGAGCAGTTCTTC
>15|TRBV28|TRBD1|.|TRBJ1-5
CANGDRGGSNQPQHF
TGTGCCAACGGGGACAGGGGAGGGAGCAATCAGCCCCAGCATTTT
>14|TRBV18|.|.|TRBJ2-7
CASSPEGFNYEQYF
TGTGCCAGCTCACCAGAGGGTTTTAACTACGAGCAGTACTTC
>17|TRBV4-1|TRBD2|.|TRBJ2-2
CASSQEGRGANTGELFF
TGCGCCAGCAGCCAAGAGGGGAGGGGCGCGAACACCGGGGAGCTGTTTTTT
>17|TRBV19|TRBD2|once|TRBJ2-1
CASSTIGLAGGNNEQFF
TGTGCCAGTAGCACCATTGGACTAGCGGGAGGCAACAATGAGCAGTTCTTC
>14|TRBV3-1/TRBV3-2|.|.|TRBJ2-2
CASSQAGSAGELFF
TGTGCCAGCAGCCAAGCGGGGAGCGCCGGGGAGCTGTTTTTT
>12|TRBV5-1|.|.|TRBJ2-7
CASSFSSYEQYF
TGCGCCAGCAGCTTCAGCTCCTACGAGCAGTACTTC
>15|TRBV19|TRBD1|.|TRBJ1-1
CASRSRDRDYTEAFF
TGTGCCAGTAGGTCTCGGGACAGGGATTACACTGAAGCTTTCTTT
>15|TRBV5-1|TRBD1|.|TRBJ2-7
CASSMGQGITYEQYF
TGCGCCAGCAGCATGGGACAGGGAATCACCTACGAGCAGTACTTC
>18|TRBV4-1|TRBD2|.|TRBJ2-1
CASSQGTSELIFYNEQFF
TGCGCCAGCAGCCAAGGGACTAGCGAACTAATCTTCTACAATGAGCAGTTCTTC
>15|TRBV6-2/TRBV6-3|TRBD1|large|TRBJ2-3
CASSLRDRSTDTQYF
TGTGCCAGCAGCCTCCGGGACAGGAGCACAGATACGCAGTATTTT
>13|TRBV5-4|TRBD2|.|TRBJ2-5
CASSLAGGETQYF
TGTGCCAGCAGCTTGGCGGGGGGGGAGACCCAGTACTTC
>14|TRBV4-1|.|.|TRBJ2-7
CASSQAGAGYEQYF
TGCGCCAGCAGCCAAGCAGGGGCCGGATACGAGCAGTACTTC
>15|TRBV19|TRBD2|.|TRBJ2-3
CASSRLAGVADTQYF
TGTGCCAGTAGTCGACTAGCGGGAGTGGCAGATACGCAGTATTTT
>15|TRBV3-1/TRBV3-2|TRBD2|.|TRBJ2-1
CASSSRLAGVNEQFF
TGTGCCAGCAGCTCTCGACTAGCGGGAGTAAATGAGCAGTTCTTC
>13|TRBV14|.|.|TRBJ1-1
CASSPSGNTEAFF
TGTGCCAGCAGCCCTAGCGGGAACACTGAAGCTTTCTTT
>15|TRBV27|.|.|TRBJ2-5
CASSPATGSGETQYF
TGTGCCAGCAGTCCTGCCACAGGGTCCGGCGAGACCCAGTACTTC
>15|TRBV7-2|TRBD2|.|TRBJ2-7
CASSLAGGGTYEQYF
TGTGCCAGCAGCCTAGCGGGAGGGGGAACCTACGAGCAGTACTTC
>12|TRBV2|.|.|TRBJ2-7
CASGPASYEQYF
TGTGCCAGCGGGCCGGCCTCCTACGAGCAGTACTTC
>16|TRBV19|.|.|TRBJ1-5
CASSIDRGYGNQPQHF
TGTGCCAGTAGTATAGATAGGGGGTACGGCAATCAGCCCCAGCATTTT
>16|TRBV9|TRBD2|.|TRBJ2-1
CASSSTPSGRRHEQFF
TGTGCCAGCAGCTCAACCCCTAGCGGGAGGCGCCATGAGCAGTTCTTC
>14|TRBV18|.|.|TRBJ2-7
CASSHARESHEQYF
TGTGCCAGCTCACATGCTCGGGAGTCCCACGAGCAGTACTTC
>13|TRBV7-9|.|few|TRBJ2-3
CASSVGGADTQYF
TGTGCCAGCAGCGTGGGGGGAGCAGATACGCAGTATTTT
>13|TRBV29-1|.|.|TRBJ2-4
CSVLGGGVNIQYF
TGCAGCGTCTTGGGGGGAGGAGTGAACATTCAGTACTTC
>15|TRBV5-1|TRBD1|.|TRBJ2-7
CASSMTGTGGDEQYF
TGCGCCAGCAGCATGACCGGGACAGGGGGTGACGAGCAGTACTTC
>14|TRBV2|.|once|TRBJ1-1
CASSQDTANTEAFF
TGTGCCAGCAGTCAGGATACCGCGAACACTGAAGCTTTCTTT
>13|TRBV6-5|.|.|TRBJ1-2
CASRTGGNYGYTF
TGTGCCAGCAGGACGGGGGGAAACTATGGCTACACCTTC
>16|TRBV5-4|TRBD2|.|TRBJ2-5
CASSQGLAGPQETQYF
TGTGCCAGCAGTCAGGGACTAGCGGGACCTCAAGAGACCCAGTACTTC
>15|TRBV7-2|TRBD1|.|TRBJ2-1
CASSVGQGAWNEQFF
TGTGCCAGCAGCGTAGGACAGGGGGCGTGGAATGAGCAGTTCTTC
>15|TRBV7-9|TRBD2|.|TRBJ2-7
CASSGLAGVTYEQYF
TGTGCCAGCAGCGGACTAGCGGGAGTAACCTACGAGCAGTACTTC
>14|TRBV6-4|.|.|TRBJ1-1
CASRGAGLNTEAFF
TGTGCCAGCAGGGGGGCAGGCCTGAACACTGAAGCTTTCTTT
>16|TRBV5-1|TRBD2|.|TRBJ2-2
CASRGTERDYTGELFF
TGCGCCAGCAGAGGTACCGAGCGGGACTACACCGGGGAGCTGTTTTTT
>18|TRBV28|TRBD2|.|TRBJ2-3
CASSTRTSGSPSTDTQYF
TGTGCCAGCAGTACCCGGACTAGCGGAAGTCCTAGCACAGATACGCAGTATTTT
>14|TRBV7-2|.|.|TRBJ2-3
CASSLRVDADTQYF
TGTGCCAGCAGCTTACGAGTAGATGCAGATACGCAGTATTTT
>13|TRBV14|.|.|TRBJ2-7
CASSRNAGYEQYF
TGTGCCAGCAGCCGCAATGCCGGGTACGAGCAGTACTTC
>19|TRBV27|TRBD1|few|TRBJ1-6
CASSTRDRGMSSYNSPLHF
TGTGCCAGCAGTACCCGGGACAGGGGTATGAGCTCCTATAATTCACCCCTCCACTTT
>12|TRBV19|.|.|TRBJ1-5
CASSPGVQPQHF
TGTGCCAGTTCGCCAGGGGTTCAGCCCCAGCATTTT
>17|TRBV5-4|.|.|TRBJ2-3
CASSAKISGPSTDTQYF
TGTGCCAGCAGCGCCAAAATTAGCGGTCCTAGCACAGATACGCAGTATTTT
>15|TRBV6-5|TRBD2|.|TRBJ2-1
CASRPTSGRYNEQFF
TGTGCCAGCAGGCCGACGAGCGGGAGATACAATGAGCAGTTCTTC
>15|TRBV5-8|TRBD1|.|TRBJ2-1
CASSAHRGDYNEQFF
TGTGCCAGCAGCGCCCACAGGGGGGATTACAATGAGCAGTTCTTC